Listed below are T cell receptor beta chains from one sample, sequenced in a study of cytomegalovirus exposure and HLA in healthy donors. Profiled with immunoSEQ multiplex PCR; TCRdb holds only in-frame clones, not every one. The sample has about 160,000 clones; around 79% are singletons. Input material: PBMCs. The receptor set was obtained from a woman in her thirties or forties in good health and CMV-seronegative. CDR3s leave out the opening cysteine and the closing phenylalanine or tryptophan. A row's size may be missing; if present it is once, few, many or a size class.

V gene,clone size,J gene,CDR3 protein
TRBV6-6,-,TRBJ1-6,ASSPPTDFYNSPLH
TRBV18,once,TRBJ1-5,ASSPSNTGVGDQPQH
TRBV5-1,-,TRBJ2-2,ASSLSGTRNTGELF
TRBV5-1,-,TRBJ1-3,ASSRYGSDSGNTIY
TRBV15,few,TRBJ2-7,ATSHEIGQLYEQY
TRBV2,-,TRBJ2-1,ASCFLGLHEQF
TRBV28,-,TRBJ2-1,ASSLDGGGTYNEQF
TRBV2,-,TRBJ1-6,ASGGQGNSPLH
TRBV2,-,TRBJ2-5,ASGGTAQETQY
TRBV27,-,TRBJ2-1,ASRRTSGGSARSEQF
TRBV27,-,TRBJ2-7,ASSYGTGSYEQY
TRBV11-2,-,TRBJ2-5,ASSLLWRGGQETQY
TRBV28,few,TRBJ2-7,ATAGTDR
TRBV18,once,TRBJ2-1,ASSPAGNSYNEQF
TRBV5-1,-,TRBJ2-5,ASSGTSQETQY
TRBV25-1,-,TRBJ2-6,ASSDLGSNSGANVLT
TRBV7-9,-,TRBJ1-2,ASSRNYGYT
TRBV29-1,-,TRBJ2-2,SARQGGDTGELF
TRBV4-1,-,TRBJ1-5,ASSQRTLDRSQPQH
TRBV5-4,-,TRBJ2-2,ASSPSGGANTGELF
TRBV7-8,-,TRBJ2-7,ASSLGGVSYEQY
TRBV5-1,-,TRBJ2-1,ASSLGGGGYNEQF
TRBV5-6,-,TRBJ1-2,ASIPGQGTGYT
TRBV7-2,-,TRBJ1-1,ASSQDRGNTEAF
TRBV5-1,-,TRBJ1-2,ASSRGGEGYGYT
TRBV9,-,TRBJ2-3,ASSLRAGGYGLSTDTQY
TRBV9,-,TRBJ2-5,ASSAGLAGGRQETQY
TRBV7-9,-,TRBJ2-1,ASSSLLVWDEQF